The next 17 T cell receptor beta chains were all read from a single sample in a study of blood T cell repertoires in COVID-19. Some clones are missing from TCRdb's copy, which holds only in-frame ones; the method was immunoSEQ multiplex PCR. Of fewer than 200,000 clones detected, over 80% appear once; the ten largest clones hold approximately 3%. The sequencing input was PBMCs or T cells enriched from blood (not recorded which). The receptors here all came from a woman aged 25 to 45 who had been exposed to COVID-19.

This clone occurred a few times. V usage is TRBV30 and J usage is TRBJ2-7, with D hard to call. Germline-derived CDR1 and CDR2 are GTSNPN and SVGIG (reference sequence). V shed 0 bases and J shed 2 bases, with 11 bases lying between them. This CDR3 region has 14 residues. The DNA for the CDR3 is TGTGCCTGGAGTGTTCAACAGCCTCCCTACGAGCAGTACTTC. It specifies CAWSVQQPPYEQYF.

CDR3 protein: CASSEAPRNQPQHF. The DNA for the CDR3 is TGTGCCAGCAGTGAAGCGCCCCGGAATCAGCCCCAGCATTTT. The J gene is TRBJ1-5, the V gene TRBV6-1; D gene unclear. From germline, CDR1 is MNHNS and CDR2 SASEGT. V dropped 0 bases and J dropped 4 bases, with 7 bases sitting between them. The CDR3 runs to 14 residues.

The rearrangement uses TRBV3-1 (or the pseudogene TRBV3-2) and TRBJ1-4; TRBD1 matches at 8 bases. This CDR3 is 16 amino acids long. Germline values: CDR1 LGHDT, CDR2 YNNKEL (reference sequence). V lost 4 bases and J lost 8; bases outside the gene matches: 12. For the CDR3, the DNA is TGTGCCAGCAGCCCCTATAACAGGGGGAAGGAAGAAAAACTGTTTTTT. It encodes CASSPYNRGKEEKLFF.

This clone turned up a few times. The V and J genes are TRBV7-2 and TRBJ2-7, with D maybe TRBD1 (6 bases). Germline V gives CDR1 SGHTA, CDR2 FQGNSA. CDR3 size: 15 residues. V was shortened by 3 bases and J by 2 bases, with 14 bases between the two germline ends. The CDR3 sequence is CASSFVQGSAYEQYF. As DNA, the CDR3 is TGTGCCAGCAGCTTTGTCCAGGGGAGTGCCTACGAGCAGTACTTC.

The chain's CDR3 is CASSTIGGGNYGYTF. Written as DNA, the CDR3 is TGTGCCAGCAGTACAATAGGGGGGGGCAACTATGGCTACACCTTC. The chain joins TRBV28 to TRBJ1-2; TRBD1 is a possible D gene (6 bases). The length of the CDR3 is 15 residues. Trimming pared 5 bases from V and 2 bases from J, leaving 15 bases between. Germline V gives CDR1 MDHEN, CDR2 SYDVKM.

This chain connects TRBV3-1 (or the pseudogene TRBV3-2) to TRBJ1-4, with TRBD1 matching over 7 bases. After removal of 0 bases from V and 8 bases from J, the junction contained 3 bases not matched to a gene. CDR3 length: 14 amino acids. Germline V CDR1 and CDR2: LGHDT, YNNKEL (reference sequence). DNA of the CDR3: TGTGCCAGCAGCCAAGATTTAGGGGGCGAAAAACTGTTTTTT. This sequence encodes CASSQDLGGEKLFF.

CDR3 amino acids: CASSGGTYNEQFF. The CDR3 coding sequence is TGTGCCAGCAGCGGCGGGACCTACAATGAGCAGTTCTTC. The V and J genes are TRBV9 and TRBJ2-1, with D maybe TRBD2 (6 bases). This CDR3 spans 13 amino acids. Per the germline V gene, CDR1 is SGDLS and CDR2 is YYNGEE. V lost 3 bases and J lost 2, with 6 bases in between.

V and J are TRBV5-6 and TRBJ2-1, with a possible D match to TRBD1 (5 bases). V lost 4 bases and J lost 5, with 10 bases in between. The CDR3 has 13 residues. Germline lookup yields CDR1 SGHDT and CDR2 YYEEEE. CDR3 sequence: CASSPDSHNEQFF. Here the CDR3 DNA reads TGTGCCAGCAGCCCCGACAGCCACAATGAGCAGTTCTTC.

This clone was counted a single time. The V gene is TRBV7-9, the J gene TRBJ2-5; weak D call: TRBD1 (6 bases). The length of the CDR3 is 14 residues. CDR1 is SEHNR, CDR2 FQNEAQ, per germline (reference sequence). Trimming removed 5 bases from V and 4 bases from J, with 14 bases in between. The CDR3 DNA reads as TGTGCCAGCAGCATAGACCCAGGGGTAGAGACCCAGTACTTC. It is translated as CASSIDPGVETQYF.

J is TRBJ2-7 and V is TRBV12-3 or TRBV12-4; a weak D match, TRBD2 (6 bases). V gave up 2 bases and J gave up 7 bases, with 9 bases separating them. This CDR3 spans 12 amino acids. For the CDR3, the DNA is TGTGCCAGCAGTTTATCGGGGGAAGAGCAGTACTTC. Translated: CASSLSGEEQYF.

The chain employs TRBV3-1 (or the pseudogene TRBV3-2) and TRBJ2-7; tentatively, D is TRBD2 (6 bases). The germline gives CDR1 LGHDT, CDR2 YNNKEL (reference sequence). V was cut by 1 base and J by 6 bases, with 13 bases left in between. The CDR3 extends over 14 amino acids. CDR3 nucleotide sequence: TGTGCCAGCAGCCAAGTGGCTGCGCGGGGCGAGCAGTACTTC. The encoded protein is CASSQVAARGEQYF.

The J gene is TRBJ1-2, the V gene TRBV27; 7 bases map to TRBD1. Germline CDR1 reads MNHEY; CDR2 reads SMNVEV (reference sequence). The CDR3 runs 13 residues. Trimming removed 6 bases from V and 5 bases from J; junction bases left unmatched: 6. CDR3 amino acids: CASRQDRDYGYTF. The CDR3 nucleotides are TGTGCCAGCAGGCAAGACAGGGATTATGGCTACACCTTC.

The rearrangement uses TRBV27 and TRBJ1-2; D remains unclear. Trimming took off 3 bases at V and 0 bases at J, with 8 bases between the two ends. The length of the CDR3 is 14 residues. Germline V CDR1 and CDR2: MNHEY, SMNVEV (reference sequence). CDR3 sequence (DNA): TGTGCCAGCAGTTTCGTGGCCACTAACTATGGCTACACCTTC. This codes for CASSFVATNYGYTF.

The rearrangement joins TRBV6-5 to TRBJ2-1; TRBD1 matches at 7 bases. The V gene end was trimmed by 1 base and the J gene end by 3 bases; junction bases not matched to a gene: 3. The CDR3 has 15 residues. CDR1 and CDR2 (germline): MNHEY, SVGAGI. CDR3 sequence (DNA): TGTGCCAGCAGTTACTTGGGACAGCTCTACAATGAGCAGTTCTTC. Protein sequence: CASSYLGQLYNEQFF.

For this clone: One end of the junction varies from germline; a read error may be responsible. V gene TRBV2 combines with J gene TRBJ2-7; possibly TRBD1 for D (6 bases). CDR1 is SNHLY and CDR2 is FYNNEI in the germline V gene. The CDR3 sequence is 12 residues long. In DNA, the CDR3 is TGTGCCAGCAGTGAAGGGGGGCCTACAAGGCTATTC. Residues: CASSEGGPTRLF.

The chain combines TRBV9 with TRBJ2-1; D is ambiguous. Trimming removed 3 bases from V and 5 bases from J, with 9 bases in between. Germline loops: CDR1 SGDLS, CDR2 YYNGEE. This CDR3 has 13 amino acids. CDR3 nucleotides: TGTGCCAGCAGCGCCGGTAAGAACAATGAGCAGTTCTTC. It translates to CASSAGKNNEQFF.

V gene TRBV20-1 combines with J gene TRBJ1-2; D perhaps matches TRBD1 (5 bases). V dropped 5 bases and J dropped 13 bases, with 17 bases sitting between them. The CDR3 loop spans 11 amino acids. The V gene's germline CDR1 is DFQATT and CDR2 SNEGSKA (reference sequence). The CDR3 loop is CSAFPGLKSTF. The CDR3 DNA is TGCAGTGCTTTCCCGGGACTTAAATCCACCTTC.